A selection of T cell receptor beta chains follows, all from one sample in a study of OX40 agonist ivuxolimab in advanced cancers. The protocol was immunoSEQ multiplex PCR, while the TCRdb copy is restricted to in-frame clones and leaves out a portion. The sample includes 35,000 to 45,000 clones, 60% to 80% of them seen just once. Sequences were derived from CD4+ or CD8+ T cells sorted from blood, sampled in a trial of the OX40 agonist ivuxolimab. The receptors come from an adult with an advanced solid tumor such as melanoma, head and neck, liver or kidney cancer. Both conserved end residues are part of each CDR3. The order of the fields is J gene, V gene, CDR3 protein.

j_gene: TRBJ2-7
v_gene: TRBV28
CDR3aa: CASSSEDRAYEQYF

j_gene: TRBJ1-2
v_gene: TRBV9
CDR3aa: CASSPQTGDYGYTF

j_gene: TRBJ2-1
v_gene: TRBV7-2
CDR3aa: CASRGTRWDEQFF

j_gene: TRBJ2-7
v_gene: TRBV11-2
CDR3aa: CASSPRSGGASYEQYF

j_gene: TRBJ2-5
v_gene: TRBV5-1
CDR3aa: CASSFKGGGQETQYF

j_gene: TRBJ2-1
v_gene: TRBV29-1
CDR3aa: CSAGPLASGNEQFF

j_gene: TRBJ1-2
v_gene: TRBV4-1
CDR3aa: CASSQGTTGYGYTF

j_gene: TRBJ2-5
v_gene: TRBV28
CDR3aa: CASSSRATQETQYF

j_gene: TRBJ1-5
v_gene: TRBV19
CDR3aa: CASSIDRVNQPQHF

j_gene: TRBJ2-1
v_gene: TRBV7-8
CDR3aa: CASTTGFSSYNEQFF

j_gene: TRBJ2-5
v_gene: TRBV5-1
CDR3aa: CASSRGTSGAQETQYF

j_gene: TRBJ1-2
v_gene: TRBV1
CDR3aa: CTSSHPSWGARGYTF

j_gene: TRBJ2-3
v_gene: TRBV4-1
CDR3aa: CATERPGEDTQYF

j_gene: TRBJ2-2
v_gene: TRBV7-6
CDR3aa: CASSKYDTGELFF

j_gene: TRBJ1-3
v_gene: TRBV6-5
CDR3aa: CASTVDRGGNTIYF

j_gene: TRBJ1-5
v_gene: TRBV7-9
CDR3aa: CASSSGGRPQHF

j_gene: TRBJ1-3
v_gene: TRBV7-8
CDR3aa: CASSPRSGSSISGNTIYF

j_gene: TRBJ2-1
v_gene: TRBV10-3
CDR3aa: CAIRGLAGEPLDEQFF

j_gene: TRBJ1-2
v_gene: TRBV6-6
CDR3aa: CASRLTGKSGYTF

j_gene: TRBJ1-6
v_gene: TRBV4-1
CDR3aa: CASSQGPSYNSPLHF

j_gene: TRBJ2-1
v_gene: TRBV9
CDR3aa: CASSERLAPYNEQFF

j_gene: TRBJ1-2
v_gene: TRBV30
CDR3aa: CAWSWQYYGYTF

j_gene: TRBJ2-4
v_gene: TRBV7-2
CDR3aa: CASSHSRLAKNIQYF

j_gene: TRBJ2-1
v_gene: TRBV11-2
CDR3aa: CASSELNEQFF

j_gene: TRBJ1-1
v_gene: TRBV18
CDR3aa: CASSFIPGEKDTEAFF

j_gene: TRBJ2-7
v_gene: TRBV5-8
CDR3aa: CASIPTGTEFSYEQYF

j_gene: TRBJ2-5
v_gene: TRBV5-1
CDR3aa: CASSLAGKETQYF

j_gene: TRBJ1-5
v_gene: TRBV6-5
CDR3aa: CASSYGQGGNQPQHF

j_gene: TRBJ1-2
v_gene: TRBV30
CDR3aa: CAWSGWTGGGYTF

j_gene: TRBJ1-2
v_gene: TRBV5-5
CDR3aa: CASSLVVGQFLARDGYTF

j_gene: TRBJ1-1
v_gene: TRBV6-1
CDR3aa: CASSEARGSAFF

j_gene: TRBJ1-2
v_gene: TRBV30
CDR3aa: CAGRGADYGYTF

j_gene: TRBJ1-3
v_gene: TRBV7-9
CDR3aa: CASSSTGSGNTIYF

j_gene: TRBJ2-1
v_gene: TRBV6-1
CDR3aa: CASSEVLEQFF

j_gene: TRBJ2-5
v_gene: TRBV7-9
CDR3aa: CASSLAGGAETQYF

j_gene: TRBJ1-2
v_gene: TRBV29-1
CDR3aa: CSVDQGDRSLPNYGYTF

j_gene: TRBJ1-4
v_gene: TRBV30
CDR3aa: CAWSGGTTTNEKLFF

j_gene: TRBJ1-6
v_gene: TRBV30
CDR3aa: CAWRPGGGGNSPLHF

j_gene: TRBJ2-1
v_gene: TRBV11-2
CDR3aa: CASSSPMYNEQFF

j_gene: TRBJ1-2
v_gene: TRBV7-9
CDR3aa: CASSPTTVSYGYTF

j_gene: TRBJ2-7
v_gene: TRBV5-6
CDR3aa: CASSAGTPEQYF

j_gene: TRBJ1-3
v_gene: TRBV28
CDR3aa: CASSRRNTIYF

j_gene: TRBJ2-1
v_gene: TRBV4-2
CDR3aa: CASSAPGTSGYNEQFF

j_gene: TRBJ1-5
v_gene: TRBV23-1
CDR3aa: CASSQRTGVRDQPQHF

j_gene: TRBJ1-2
v_gene: TRBV28
CDR3aa: CASSYGLIYGYTF

j_gene: TRBJ1-2
v_gene: TRBV4-2
CDR3aa: CASSPKTARYGYTF

j_gene: TRBJ2-3
v_gene: TRBV11-2
CDR3aa: CASSSGLRDTQYF

j_gene: TRBJ1-5
v_gene: TRBV6-6
CDR3aa: CASSDSNQPQHF

j_gene: TRBJ2-1
v_gene: TRBV4-1
CDR3aa: CASSLGRDSYNEQFF

j_gene: TRBJ2-5
v_gene: TRBV5-8
CDR3aa: CASSPRNQETQYF

j_gene: TRBJ1-1
v_gene: TRBV7-6
CDR3aa: CASSLEYFGEAFF

j_gene: TRBJ2-1
v_gene: TRBV9
CDR3aa: CASSGTGGMNEQFF

j_gene: TRBJ2-7
v_gene: TRBV30
CDR3aa: CAWSISYEQYF

j_gene: TRBJ1-1
v_gene: TRBV2
CDR3aa: CASSNPGQGLDTEAFF